A few counts support the clone carrying this T cell receptor (beta chain). Its antigen remains unknown. V lost 6 bases and J lost 4, with 16 bases in between. Germline V CDR1 and CDR2: SQVTM, ANQGSEA. This CDR3 has 14 residues. The sample comes from a study of OX40 agonist ivuxolimab in advanced cancers. Here immunoSEQ multiplex PCR was the method, and the copy in TCRdb shows in-frame clones only, minus some. The table shows 55,000 to 75,000 clones, with roughly 85% occurring only once. The study's findings and limits: CD8+ T cells were the subset that, on average, had more expanded clones than CD4+.

The receptor was derived from an adult with an advanced solid tumor such as melanoma, head and neck, liver or kidney cancer. The chain combines TRBV29-1 with TRBJ2-1; a possible D gene is TRBD2 (6 bases). Sequences were derived from CD4+ or CD8+ T cells sorted from blood, sampled in a trial of the OX40 agonist ivuxolimab. The CDR3: CSVLVEGPYNEQFF. The CDR3 region has the DNA TGCAGCGTCCTGGTGGAGGGCCCATACAATGAGCAGTTCTTC.